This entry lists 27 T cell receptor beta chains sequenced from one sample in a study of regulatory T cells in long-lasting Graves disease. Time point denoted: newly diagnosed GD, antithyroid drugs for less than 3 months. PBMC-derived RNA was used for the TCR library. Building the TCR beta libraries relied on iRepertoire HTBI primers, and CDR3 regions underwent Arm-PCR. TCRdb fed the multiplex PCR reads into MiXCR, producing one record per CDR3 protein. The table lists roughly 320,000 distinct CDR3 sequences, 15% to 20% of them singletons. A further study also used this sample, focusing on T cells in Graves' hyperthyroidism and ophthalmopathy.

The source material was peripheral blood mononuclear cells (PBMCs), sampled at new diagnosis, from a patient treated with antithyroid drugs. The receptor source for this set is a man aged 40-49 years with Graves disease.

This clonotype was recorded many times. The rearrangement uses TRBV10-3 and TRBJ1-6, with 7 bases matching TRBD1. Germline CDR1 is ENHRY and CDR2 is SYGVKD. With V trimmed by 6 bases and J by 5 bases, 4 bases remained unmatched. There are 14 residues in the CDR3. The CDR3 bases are TGTGCCATCAGACAGGGGAAAGATAATTCACCCCTCCACTTT. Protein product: CAIRQGKDNSPLHF.

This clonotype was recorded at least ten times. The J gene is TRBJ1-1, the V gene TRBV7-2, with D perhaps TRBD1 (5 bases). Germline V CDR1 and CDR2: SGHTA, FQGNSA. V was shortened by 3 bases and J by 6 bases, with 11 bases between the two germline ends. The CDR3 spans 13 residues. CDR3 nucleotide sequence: TGTGCCAGCAGCTTCGTGGGGGGGGCTGAAGCTTTCTTT. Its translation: CASSFVGGAEAFF.

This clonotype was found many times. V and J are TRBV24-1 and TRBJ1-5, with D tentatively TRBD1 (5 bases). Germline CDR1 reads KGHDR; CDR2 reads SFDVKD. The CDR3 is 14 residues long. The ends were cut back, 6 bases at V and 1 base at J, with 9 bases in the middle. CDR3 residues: CATSRQGSNQPQHF. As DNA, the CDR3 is TGTGCCACCAGTCGGCAGGGAAGCAATCAGCCCCAGCATTTT.

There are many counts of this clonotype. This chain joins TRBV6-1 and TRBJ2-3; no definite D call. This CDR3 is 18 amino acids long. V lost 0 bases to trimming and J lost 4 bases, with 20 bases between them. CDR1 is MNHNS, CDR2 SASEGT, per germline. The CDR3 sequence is CASSEAQSALVLSDTQYF. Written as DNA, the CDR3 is TGTGCCAGCAGTGAAGCGCAGTCCGCTCTTGTCCTGTCAGATACGCAGTATTTT.

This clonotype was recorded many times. The CDR3 spells CASSVDTWANVLTF. The CDR3, as DNA: TGTGCCAGCAGTGTAGATACTTGGGCCAACGTCCTGACTTTC. This chain links TRBV2 with TRBJ2-6; D uncertain. This CDR3 has 14 residues. With 4 bases removed from V and 5 bases from J, the gap between germline ends came to 9 bases. The V gene's germline CDR1 is SNHLY and CDR2 FYNNEI.

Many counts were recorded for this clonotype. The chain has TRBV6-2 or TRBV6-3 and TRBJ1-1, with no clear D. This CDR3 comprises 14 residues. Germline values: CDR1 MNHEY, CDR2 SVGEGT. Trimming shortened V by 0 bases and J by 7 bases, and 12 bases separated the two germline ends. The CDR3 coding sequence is TGTGCCAGCAGTTACTCGTCACAGAAGGATGAAGCTTTCTTT. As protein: CASSYSSQKDEAFF.

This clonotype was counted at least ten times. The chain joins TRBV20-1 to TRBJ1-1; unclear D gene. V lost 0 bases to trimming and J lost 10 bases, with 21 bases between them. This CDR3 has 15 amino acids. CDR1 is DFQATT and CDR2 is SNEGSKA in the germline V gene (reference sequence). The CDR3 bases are TGCAGTGCTAGAGATATGCGCCGTATCCTCCCAGGAGCTTTCTTT. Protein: CSARDMRRILPGAFF.

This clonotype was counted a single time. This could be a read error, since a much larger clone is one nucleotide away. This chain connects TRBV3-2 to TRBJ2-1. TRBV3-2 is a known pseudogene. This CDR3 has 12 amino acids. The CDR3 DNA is TGTGCCAGCGGCCAAGTTAAAAATGAGCAGTTCTTC. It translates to CASGQVKNEQFF.

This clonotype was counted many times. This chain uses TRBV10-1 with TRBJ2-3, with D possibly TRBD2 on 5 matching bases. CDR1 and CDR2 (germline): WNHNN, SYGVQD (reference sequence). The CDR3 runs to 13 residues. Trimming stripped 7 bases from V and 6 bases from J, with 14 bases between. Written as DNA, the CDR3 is TGCGCCAGCACCGAGAGGTCGGGGGATACGCAGTATTTT. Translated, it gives CASTERSGDTQYF.

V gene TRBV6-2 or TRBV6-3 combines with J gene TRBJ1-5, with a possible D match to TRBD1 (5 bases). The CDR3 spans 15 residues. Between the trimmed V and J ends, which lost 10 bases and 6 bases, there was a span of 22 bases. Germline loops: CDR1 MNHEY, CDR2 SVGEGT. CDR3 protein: CATRSRTRESQPQHF. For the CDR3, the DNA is TGTGCCACCAGATCTAGGACACGGGAGAGTCAGCCCCAGCATTTT.

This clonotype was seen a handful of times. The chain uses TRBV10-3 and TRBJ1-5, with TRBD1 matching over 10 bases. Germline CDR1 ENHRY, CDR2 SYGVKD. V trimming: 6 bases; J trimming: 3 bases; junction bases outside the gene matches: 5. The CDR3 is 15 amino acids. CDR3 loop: CAISADRGFNQPQHF. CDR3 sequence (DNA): TGTGCCATCAGCGCGGACAGGGGGTTCAATCAGCCCCAGCATTTT.

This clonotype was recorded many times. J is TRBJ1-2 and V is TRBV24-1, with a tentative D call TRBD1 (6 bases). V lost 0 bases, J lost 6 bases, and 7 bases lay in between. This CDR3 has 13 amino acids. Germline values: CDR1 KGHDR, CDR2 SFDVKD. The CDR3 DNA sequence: TGTGCCACCAGTGATTTGGCAGGGGATGGCTACACCTTC. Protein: CATSDLAGDGYTF.

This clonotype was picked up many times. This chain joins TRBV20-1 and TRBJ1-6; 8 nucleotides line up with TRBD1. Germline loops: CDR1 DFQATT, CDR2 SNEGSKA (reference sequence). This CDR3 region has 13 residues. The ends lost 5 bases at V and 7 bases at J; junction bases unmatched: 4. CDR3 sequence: CSALTGANSPLHF. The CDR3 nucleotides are TGCAGTGCTCTGACAGGGGCAAATTCACCCCTCCACTTT.

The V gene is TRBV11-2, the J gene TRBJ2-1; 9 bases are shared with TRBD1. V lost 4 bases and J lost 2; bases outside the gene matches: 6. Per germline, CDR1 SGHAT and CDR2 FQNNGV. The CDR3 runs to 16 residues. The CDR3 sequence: CASSSYRGQAYNEQFF. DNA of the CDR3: TGTGCCAGCAGCTCCTACAGGGGGCAGGCCTACAATGAGCAGTTCTTC.

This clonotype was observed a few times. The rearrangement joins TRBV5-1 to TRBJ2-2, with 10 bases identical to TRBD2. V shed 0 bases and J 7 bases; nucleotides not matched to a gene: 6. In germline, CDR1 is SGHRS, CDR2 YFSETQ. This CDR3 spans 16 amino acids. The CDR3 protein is CASSLALAGAVGELFF. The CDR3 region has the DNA TGCGCCAGCAGCTTGGCCCTAGCGGGGGCCGTCGGGGAGCTGTTTTTT.

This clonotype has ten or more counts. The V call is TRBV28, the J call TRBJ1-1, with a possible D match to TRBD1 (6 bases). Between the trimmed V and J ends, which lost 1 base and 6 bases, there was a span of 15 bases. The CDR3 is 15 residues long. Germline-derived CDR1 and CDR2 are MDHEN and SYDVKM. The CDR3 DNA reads TGTGCCAGCAGTTTATTGGACAGTCACAGGGCTGAAGCTTTCTTT. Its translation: CASSLLDSHRAEAFF. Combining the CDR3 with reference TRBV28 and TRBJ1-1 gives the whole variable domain DVKVTQSSRYLVKRTGEKVFLECVQDMDHENMFWYRQDPGLGLRLIYFSYDVKMKEKGDIPEGYSVSREKKERFSLILESASTNQTSMYLCASSLLDSHRAEAFFGQGTRLTVV.

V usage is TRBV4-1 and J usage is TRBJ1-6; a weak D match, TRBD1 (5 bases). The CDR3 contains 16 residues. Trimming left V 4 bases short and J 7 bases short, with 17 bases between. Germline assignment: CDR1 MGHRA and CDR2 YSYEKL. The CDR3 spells CASSRRPQNRNSPLHF. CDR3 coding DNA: TGCGCCAGCAGCCGGAGACCCCAAAACAGGAATTCACCCCTCCACTTT.

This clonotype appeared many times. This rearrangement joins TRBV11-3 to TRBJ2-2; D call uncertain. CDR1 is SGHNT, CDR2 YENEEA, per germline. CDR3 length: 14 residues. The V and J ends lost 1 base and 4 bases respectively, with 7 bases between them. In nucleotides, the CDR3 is TGTGCCAGCAGCTTAGGTCTGGGCACCGGGGAGCTGTTTTTT. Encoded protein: CASSLGLGTGELFF.

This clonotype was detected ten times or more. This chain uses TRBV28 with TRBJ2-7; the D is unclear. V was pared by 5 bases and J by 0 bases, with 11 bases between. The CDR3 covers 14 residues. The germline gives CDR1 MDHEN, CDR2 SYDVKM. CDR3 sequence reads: CASSTPSSSYEQYF. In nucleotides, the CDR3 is TGTGCCAGCAGTACTCCGTCCAGCTCCTACGAGCAGTACTTC.

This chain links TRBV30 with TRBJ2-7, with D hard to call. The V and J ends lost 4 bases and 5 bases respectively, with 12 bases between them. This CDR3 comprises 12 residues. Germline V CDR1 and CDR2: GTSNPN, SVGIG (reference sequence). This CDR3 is CAWMAGGDEQYF. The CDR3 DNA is TGTGCCTGGATGGCCGGCGGTGACGAGCAGTACTTC.

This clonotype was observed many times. The CDR3 DNA reads TGTGCCAGCAGTCACAGGGGTAGCAATCAGCCCCAGCATTTT. Protein: CASSHRGSNQPQHF. The V call is TRBV27, the J call TRBJ1-5; TRBD1 agrees at 7 bases. J gave up 0 bases and V 5 bases, and 1 base lay outside the gene matches. Germline values: CDR1 MNHEY, CDR2 SMNVEV (reference sequence). The CDR3 length is 14 residues.

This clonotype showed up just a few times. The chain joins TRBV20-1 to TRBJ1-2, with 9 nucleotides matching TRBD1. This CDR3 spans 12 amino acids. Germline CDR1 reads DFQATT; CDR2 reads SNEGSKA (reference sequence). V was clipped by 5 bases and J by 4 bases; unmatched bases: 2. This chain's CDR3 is CSALGQGYGYTF. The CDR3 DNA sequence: TGCAGTGCTCTGGGACAGGGCTATGGCTACACCTTC.

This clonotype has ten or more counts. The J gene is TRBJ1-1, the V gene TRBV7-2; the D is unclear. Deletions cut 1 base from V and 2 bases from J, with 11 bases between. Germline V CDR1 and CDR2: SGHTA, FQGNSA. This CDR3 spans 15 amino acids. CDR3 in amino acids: CASSLDGPINTEAFF. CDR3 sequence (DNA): TGTGCCAGCAGCTTAGATGGGCCGATAAACACTGAAGCTTTCTTT.

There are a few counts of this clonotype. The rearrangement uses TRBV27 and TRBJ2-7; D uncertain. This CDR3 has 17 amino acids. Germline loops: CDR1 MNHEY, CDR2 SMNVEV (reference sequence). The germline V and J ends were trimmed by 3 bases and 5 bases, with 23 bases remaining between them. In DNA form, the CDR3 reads TGTGCCAGCAGTTTCCTCTCGATGGTAGGTGGGCCCCACGAGCAGTACTTC. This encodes CASSFLSMVGGPHEQYF.

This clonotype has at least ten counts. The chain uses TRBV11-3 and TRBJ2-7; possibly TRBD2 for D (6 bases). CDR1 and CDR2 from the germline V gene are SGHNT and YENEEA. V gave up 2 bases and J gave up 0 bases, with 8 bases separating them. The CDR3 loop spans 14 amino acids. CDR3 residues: CASSLLRDSYEQYF. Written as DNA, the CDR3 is TGTGCCAGCAGCTTATTGCGGGACTCCTACGAGCAGTACTTC.

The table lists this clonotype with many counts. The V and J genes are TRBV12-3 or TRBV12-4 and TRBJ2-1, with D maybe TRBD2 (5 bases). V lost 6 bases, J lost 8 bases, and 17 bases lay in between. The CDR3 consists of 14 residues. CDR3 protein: CASRPGSPLHEQFF. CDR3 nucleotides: TGTGCCAGCAGGCCGGGATCTCCCCTCCATGAGCAGTTCTTC.

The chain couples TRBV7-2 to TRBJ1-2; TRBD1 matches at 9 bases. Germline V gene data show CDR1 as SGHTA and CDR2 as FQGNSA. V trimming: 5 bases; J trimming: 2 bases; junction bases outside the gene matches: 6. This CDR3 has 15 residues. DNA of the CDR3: TGTGCCAGCAGCACCTGGACAGGGGTAAACTATGGCTACACCTTC. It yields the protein CASSTWTGVNYGYTF.